The TCR beta chain described here comes from a study of early T cells in non-severe SARS-CoV-2 infection. For the study at large: Sequencing targeted bulk RNA from unsorted whole blood, leaving chains unpaired.

As part of library construction, unique molecular identifiers were attached to individual cDNA molecules. TCRdb reprocessed the 5' RACE reads via MiXCR and lists one record per CDR3 protein. The sample consists of about 31,000 distinct CDR3 sequences, 5.7% of them appearing once. This clonotype was observed many times. The TCR comes from an adult who was a healthcare worker with PCR-confirmed SARS-CoV-2 infection or an uninfected control (not recorded which). The sequenced sample was whole blood.

CDR3 sequence reads: CASGKGLAEETQYF. The DNA of the CDR3 is TGTGCTAGTGGAAAGGGACTAGCGGAAGAGACCCAGTACTTC. J is TRBJ2-5 and V is TRBV12-5, with TRBD2 matching 11 bases. The germline V gene encodes CDR1 LGHNT and CDR2 FRNRAP. This CDR3 is built from 14 residues. V trimming: 6 bases; J trimming: 3 bases; junction bases outside the gene matches: 3.